Detailed here is one TCR beta chain. Its antigen specificity is not known. Per-nucleotide qualities are absent, and no much larger clonotype sits a single base away. The germline V gene supplies CDR1 ENHRY and CDR2 SYGVKD. From the cysteine through the phenylalanine, the CDR3 covers 16 amino acids. Of all the DNA, just the CDR3 is kept, 48 bases in frame from base 1. Relative to germline, V is missing 8 bases and J is missing 7 bases, with 13 bases of the junction outside any gene match. The data derive from a study of blood T cell repertoires in COVID-19 (dated by TCRdb to 2019 to 2021). In terms of the full investigation: Collaborator samples came from the United States, Italy and Spain and covered acute and convalescent phases of COVID-19. The prospective study material was composed of cDNA or gDNA derived from T cells, B-cell-depleted T cells, or PBMCs. Deeply sampled blood TCRbeta repertoires from subjects exposed to, actively infected with, or recovered from COVID-19 were included in the dataset. The repertoires were released in a freely available public database intended as a resource for research on the immune response to SARS-CoV-2. Samples were obtained from the ongoing ImmuneRACE study (first 160 participants) and from over 1,000 subjects provided by 6 global collaborators. A de-identified subject ID, COVID-19 status, age in years and sex were almost always included in the sample metadata. Where available, HLA class I and class II types were taken from metadata supplied by the sample provider and were not determined by assay-based typing.

TCRbeta CDR3 regions were amplified from genomic DNA by means of the immunoSEQ Assay, a bias-controlled multiplex PCR. Per the source publication's procedure: The number of nucleated cells in each sample was estimated by amplification of reference gene primers within the assay. Sequence reads were collapsed and filtered to measure the absolute abundance of every unique TCRbeta CDR3 rearrangement. Productive Simpson clonality was computed per sample as the square root of Simpson's diversity index over productive rearrangements. TCRdb re-hosts the immuneACCESS table, in-frame sequences only. Its copies lack some clones; in the studies checked, an unresolved V gene accounts for under half of them, and the cause for the rest is not known. The DNA was the basis for D and trimming; V, J and clone size are from that table. The sample yields about 150,000 clones; 70% to 90% were counted once. 5.5% to 8% of the sample rests with the top ten.

The full study reports these points: How much clinical and demographic metadata was included differed by source and by participant, and the metadata was provided uncurated.

The collaborating institutions used their own protocols to collect whole blood in K2EDTA tubes. For TCRbeta analysis, collaborators shipped samples in one of three forms: frozen whole blood, isolated PBMCs, or DNA extracted from either of those sample types. The sample consisted of peripheral blood. This chain is built from TRBV10-3 and TRBJ2-1, with 11 bases in between that match TRBD1. This receptor was obtained from a man aged 50-59 years with active or convalescent COVID-19. The CDR3 reads as follows: CAIFTGGTGGGNEQFF. In nucleotides, the sequence is TGTGCCATCTTCACGGGAGGGACAGGGGGAGGGAATGAGCAGTTCTTC.